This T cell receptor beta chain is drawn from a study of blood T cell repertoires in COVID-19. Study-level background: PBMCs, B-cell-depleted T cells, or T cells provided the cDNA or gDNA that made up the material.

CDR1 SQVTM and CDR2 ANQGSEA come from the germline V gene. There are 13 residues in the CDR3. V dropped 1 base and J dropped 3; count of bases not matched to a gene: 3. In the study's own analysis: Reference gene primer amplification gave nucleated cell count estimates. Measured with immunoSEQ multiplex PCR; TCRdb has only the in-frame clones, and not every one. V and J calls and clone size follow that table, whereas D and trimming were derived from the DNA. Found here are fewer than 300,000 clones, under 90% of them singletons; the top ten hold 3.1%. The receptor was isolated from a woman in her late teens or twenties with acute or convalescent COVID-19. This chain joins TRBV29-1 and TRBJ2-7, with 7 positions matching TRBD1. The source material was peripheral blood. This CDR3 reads CSVEGQGLYEQYF. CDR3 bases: TGCAGCGTTGAAGGACAGGGCCTCTACGAGCAGTACTTC.